The next 11 T cell receptor beta chains were all read from a single sample in a study of T-cell memory formation after mild COVID-19 (dated by TCRdb to the early 2020s). Libraries were constructed by 5' RACE. The sequencer listed for this sample is Illumina NovaSeq 6000. TCRdb trimmed public reads at Q25 via fastp, called clones via MiXCR and kept in-frame beta chains. Entries that share a CDR3 protein sequence are merged under the most common genes and DNA. Across this sample there are fewer than 650,000 distinct CDR3 sequences, with roughly 17% seen only once. The ten most abundant clones make up just over 8% of the sample. Sequencing was performed on PBMCs or a T cell subset sorted from them (not recorded which). The origin of the receptors is an adult woman who had mild COVID-19 (a few samples of this study predate the infection). The sample titles of this study are shuffled in the database, so cell type and time point are left out; the donor was told from shared clones.

This clonotype was picked up a small number of times. The V and J genes are TRBV12-3 or TRBV12-4 and TRBJ2-2, with D perhaps given as TRBD1 or TRBD2 (6 bases each). Trimming pared 2 bases from V and 3 bases from J, leaving 13 bases between. This CDR3 comprises 16 residues. DNA of the CDR3: TGTGCCAGCAGTTTACTAGGGGGGCGAGACACCGGGGAGCTGTTTTTT. The encoded protein is CASSLLGGRDTGELFF.

The J gene is TRBJ2-3, the V gene TRBV5-1; a weak D match, TRBD1 (5 bases). The ends were cut back, 0 bases at V and 7 bases at J, with 12 bases in the middle. This CDR3 spans 14 amino acids. The V gene's germline CDR1 is SGHRS and CDR2 YFSETQ. CDR3 loop: CASSLAGKGNTQYF. The CDR3 DNA follows: TGCGCCAGCAGCTTGGCGGGTAAGGGGAATACGCAGTATTTT.

The gene calls are TRBV4-3 and TRBJ1-1; D uncertain. The CDR3 covers 17 residues. V lost 0 bases and J lost 0, with 14 bases in between. Germline-derived CDR1 and CDR2 are LGHNA and YSLEER. CDR3 bases: TGCGCCAGCAGCCAAGATTTAATGGAGGAGTTGAACACTGAAGCTTTCTTT. Protein sequence: CASSQDLMEELNTEAFF.

This clonotype was observed at least ten times. CDR3 loop: CASSSTRGAMNTEAFF. The CDR3 region has the DNA TGTGCCAGCAGCTCAACAAGAGGGGCGATGAACACTGAAGCTTTCTTT. This chain joins TRBV7-9 and TRBJ1-1, with a possible D match to TRBD1 (5 bases). Trimming took 4 bases from V and 0 from J, leaving 15 bases between them. Germline assignment: CDR1 SEHNR and CDR2 FQNEAQ (reference sequence). The CDR3 loop spans 16 amino acids.

The V call is TRBV5-4, the J call TRBJ2-1; no clear D. The CDR3 consists of 13 residues. Per germline, CDR1 SGHNT and CDR2 YYREEE (reference sequence). V was shortened by 1 base and J by 9 bases, with 11 bases between the two germline ends. As DNA, the CDR3 is TGTGCCAGCAGCTTGTGGGGTTGGGGTGAGCAGTTCTTC. The encoded protein is CASSLWGWGEQFF. Drawing the rest from reference TRBV5-4 and TRBJ2-1, the complete variable domain is ETGVTQSPTHLIKTRGQQVTLRCSSQSGHNTVSWYQQALGQGPQFIFQYYREEENGRGNFPPRFSGLQFPNYSSELNVNALELDDSALYLCASSLWGWGEQFFGPGTRLTVL.

This clonotype was observed a few times. This chain links TRBV15 with TRBJ2-5; D possibly corresponds to TRBD2 (7 bases). The CDR3 length is 15 residues. The ends were cut back, 1 base at V and 5 bases at J, with 14 bases in the middle. Germline V gives CDR1 LNHNV, CDR2 YYDKDF (reference sequence). The CDR3 is CATSRVQGGGETQYF. In DNA form, the CDR3 reads TGTGCCACCAGCAGAGTCCAAGGGGGAGGGGAGACCCAGTACTTC.

This clonotype was recorded a few times. The CDR3, as DNA: TGTGCCAGCAGCGCCCTCGGCTCGGGGGGAAACTACAATGAGCAGTTCTTC. Translating gives CASSALGSGGNYNEQFF. The chain uses TRBV7-2 and TRBJ2-1, with 7 positions matching TRBD2. The junction had 13 bases not matched to a gene; V was cut back by 5 bases and J by 3 bases. Germline assignment: CDR1 SGHTA and CDR2 FQGNSA. The CDR3 has 17 amino acids. The whole variable domain, remainder taken from reference TRBV7-2 and TRBJ2-1, is GAGVSQSPSNKVTEKGKDVELRCDPISGHTALYWYRQSLGQGLEFLIYFQGNSAPDKSGLPSDRFSAERTGGSVSTLTIQRTQQEDSAVYLCASSALGSGGNYNEQFFGPGTRLTVL.

This clonotype came up a few times. This chain uses TRBV7-9 with TRBJ2-2; D is undetermined. Trimming pared 4 bases from V and 1 base from J, leaving 7 bases between. The CDR3 loop spans 14 amino acids. CDR1 and CDR2 from the germline V gene are SEHNR and FQNEAQ (reference sequence). DNA of the CDR3: TGTGCCAGCAGCTCGCCTCAGAACACCGGGGAGCTGTTTTTT. This gives the protein CASSSPQNTGELFF.

This clonotype has more than one count but fewer than ten. The chain employs TRBV29-1 and TRBJ2-2; D is uncertain. The CDR3 loop spans 13 amino acids. CDR1 is SQVTM, CDR2 ANQGSEA, per germline. V gave up 3 bases and J gave up 6 bases, with 11 bases separating them. This CDR3 reads CSVDGRWAGELFF. CDR3 DNA: TGCAGCGTTGACGGGCGGTGGGCCGGGGAGCTGTTTTTT.

This chain connects TRBV30 to TRBJ1-3, with D tentatively TRBD1 (6 bases). The CDR3 loop spans 17 amino acids. The V gene lost 1 base and the J gene lost 1 base, with 17 bases spanning the gap. Germline V CDR1 and CDR2: GTSNPN, SVGIG (reference sequence). CDR3 sequence reads: CAWSATGGPVSGNTIYF. The CDR3, as DNA: TGTGCCTGGAGTGCGACAGGAGGCCCGGTGTCTGGAAACACCATATATTTT.

V gene TRBV6-1 combines with J gene TRBJ1-5, with TRBD1 matching 8 bases. CDR1 and CDR2 (germline): MNHNS, SASEGT. Trimming at V came to 7 bases and at J to 7 bases, leaving 9 bases not matched to a gene. The CDR3 length is 14 residues. CDR3 in amino acids: CASKVSGGEQPQHF. In DNA, the CDR3 is TGTGCCAGCAAGGTCTCAGGGGGCGAGCAGCCCCAGCATTTT.